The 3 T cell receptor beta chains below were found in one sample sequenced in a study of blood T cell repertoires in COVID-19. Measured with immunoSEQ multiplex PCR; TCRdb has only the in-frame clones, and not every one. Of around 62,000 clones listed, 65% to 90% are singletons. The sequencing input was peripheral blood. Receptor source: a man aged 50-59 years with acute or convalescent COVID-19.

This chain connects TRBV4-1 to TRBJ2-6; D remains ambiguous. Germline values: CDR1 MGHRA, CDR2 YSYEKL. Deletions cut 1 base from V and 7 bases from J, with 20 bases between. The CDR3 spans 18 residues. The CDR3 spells CASSQATAQIVKANVLTF. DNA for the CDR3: TGCGCCAGCAGCCAAGCTACGGCACAGATTGTGAAAGCCAACGTCCTGACTTTC.

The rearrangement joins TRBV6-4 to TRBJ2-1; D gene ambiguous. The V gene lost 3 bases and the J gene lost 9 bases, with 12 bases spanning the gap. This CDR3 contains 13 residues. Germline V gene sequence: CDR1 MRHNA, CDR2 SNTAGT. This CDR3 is CASSESGSGEQFF. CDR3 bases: TGTGCCAGCAGTGAGTCTGGCAGTGGTGAGCAGTTCTTC.

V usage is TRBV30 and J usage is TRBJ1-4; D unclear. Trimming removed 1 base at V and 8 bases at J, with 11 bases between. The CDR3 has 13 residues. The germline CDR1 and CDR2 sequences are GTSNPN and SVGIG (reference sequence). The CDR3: CAWSGKETEKLFF. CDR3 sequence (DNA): TGTGCCTGGAGTGGGAAGGAGACCGAAAAACTGTTTTTT.